This T cell receptor (beta chain) was documented in a study of cytomegalovirus exposure and HLA in healthy donors. General study findings and limits: A later analysis reportedly found fewer N-insertions in an Asian-associated ancestry cluster than the roughly 670-donor mean. Exclusion applied to some V segments, including TRBV6-2 and TRBV6-3, as they were indistinguishable. Earlier analysis yielded a pattern in which most TCR beta V segments were productive about 90% or about 30% of the time. A further, later analysis showed that HLA-associated TCR beta chains (compared with equally common others) were more clonally expanded.

Unmatched junction bases numbered 6, after V lost 1 base and J lost 8 bases. The CDR3 is made up of 14 amino acids. The V gene's germline CDR1 is GTSNPN and CDR2 SVGIG (reference sequence). On this clone itself: Its antigen is unidentified.

The PCR employed 60 Vbeta primers together with 13 Jbeta primers. Clones were sequenced by immunoSEQ multiplex PCR, and TCRdb holds only the in-frame ones, with some missing. Here the sample spans tens of thousands of clones, around four fifths being singletons. The source of this sequence is a man aged 25-45 years in good health and CMV-seronegative. The chain combines TRBV30 with TRBJ1-4, with 8 bases lining up with TRBD1. The specimen was PBMCs. CDR3 in DNA: TGTGCCTGGAGTGCCGGGACAGGTCGCGAAAAACTGTTTTTT. Translated: CAWSAGTGREKLFF.